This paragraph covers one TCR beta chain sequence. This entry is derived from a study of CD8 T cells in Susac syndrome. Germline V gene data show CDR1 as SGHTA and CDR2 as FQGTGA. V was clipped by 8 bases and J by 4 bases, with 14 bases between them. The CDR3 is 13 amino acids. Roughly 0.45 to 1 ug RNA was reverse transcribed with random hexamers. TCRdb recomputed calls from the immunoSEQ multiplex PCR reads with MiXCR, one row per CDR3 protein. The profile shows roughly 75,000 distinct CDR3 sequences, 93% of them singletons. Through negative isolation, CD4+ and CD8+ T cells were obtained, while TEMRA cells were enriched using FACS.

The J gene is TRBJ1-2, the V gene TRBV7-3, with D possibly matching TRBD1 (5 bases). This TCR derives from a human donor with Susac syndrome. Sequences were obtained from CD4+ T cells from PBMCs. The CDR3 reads CASSTQGVYGYTF. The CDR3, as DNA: TGTGCCAGCTCAACTCAGGGTGTCTATGGCTACACCTTC. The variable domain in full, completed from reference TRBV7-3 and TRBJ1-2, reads GAGVSQTPSNKVTEKGKYVELRCDPISGHTALYWYRQSLGQGPEFLIYFQGTGAADDSGLPNDRFFAVRPEGSVSTLKIQRTERGDSAVYLCASSTQGVYGYTFGSGTRLTVV.